One and the same sample provided the 17 T cell receptor beta chains below, sequenced in a study of blood T cell repertoires in COVID-19. Assay used: immunoSEQ multiplex PCR; TCRdb lists only in-frame clones, some missing. Of some 250,000 clones listed, 88% are singletons. The sequenced sample consisted of peripheral blood. All receptors derive from a woman aged 25 to 39 with acute or convalescent COVID-19.

This clone was detected only once. V usage is TRBV29-1 and J usage is TRBJ2-7, with TRBD2 matching over 11 bases. Germline CDR1 SQVTM, CDR2 ANQGSEA. This CDR3 has 19 residues. Trimming took 4 bases from V and 0 from J; bases not matched to a gene: 17. The chain's CDR3 is CSVAGAQTSGNSISYEQYF. CDR3 nucleotide sequence: TGCAGCGTTGCAGGCGCGCAGACTAGCGGGAACTCAATCTCCTACGAGCAGTACTTC.

The chain joins TRBV19 to TRBJ2-7; 10 bases fit TRBD1. CDR1 is LNHDA and CDR2 is SQIVND in the germline V gene (reference sequence). The CDR3 runs 14 residues. With 7 bases clipped from V and 2 bases from J, the junction kept 5 bases outside the gene matches. CDR3 in amino acids: CASTPGTGAYEQYF. The CDR3 nucleotides are TGTGCCAGTACCCCCGGGACAGGGGCCTACGAGCAGTACTTC.

The rearrangement uses TRBV30 and TRBJ1-6; TRBD1 agrees at 7 bases. Germline CDR1 and CDR2: GTSNPN and SVGIG (reference sequence). V was pared by 0 bases and J by 4 bases, with 3 bases of the junction left unmatched. The CDR3 contains 15 residues. In DNA form, the CDR3 reads TGTGCCTGGAGTGTATCGGGACAGTATAATTCACCCCTCCACTTT. Encoded protein: CAWSVSGQYNSPLHF.

This clone has a handful of counts. The chain carries TRBV7-8 and TRBJ1-1; D not resolved. The germline V gene encodes CDR1 SGHVS and CDR2 FQNEAQ. Trimming took off 3 bases at V and 1 base at J, with 6 bases between the two ends. This CDR3 has 13 amino acids. The CDR3 here is CASSFGENTEAFF. DNA of the CDR3: TGTGCCAGCAGCTTCGGGGAGAACACTGAAGCTTTCTTT.

This chain connects TRBV5-1 to TRBJ2-5; 7 bases fit TRBD2. The V gene's germline CDR1 is SGHRS and CDR2 YFSETQ. CDR3 size: 15 residues. Trimming removed 1 base from V and 4 bases from J; junction bases left unmatched: 7. The CDR3 DNA reads as TGCGCCAGCAGCTTGTTCGCGGGAGTGGCAGAGACCCAGTACTTC. This codes for CASSLFAGVAETQYF. Filled out from reference TRBV5-1 and TRBJ2-5, the complete variable domain reads KAGVTQTPRYLIKTRGQQVTLSCSPISGHRSVSWYQQTPGQGLQFLFEYFSETQRNKGNFPGRFSGRQFSNSRSEMNVSTLELGDSALYLCASSLFAGVAETQYFGPGTRLLVL.

The gene calls are TRBV7-3 and TRBJ2-4, with D possibly matching TRBD2 (5 bases). Trimming removed 2 bases at V and 9 bases at J, with 20 bases between. Germline CDR1 and CDR2: SGHTA and FQGTGA. The CDR3 runs to 16 residues. The CDR3 spells CASSLSVVGDSTIQYF. The CDR3, as DNA: TGTGCCAGCAGCTTATCGGTTGTGGGAGATTCTACCATTCAGTACTTC.

The chain uses TRBV5-4 and TRBJ2-3; 7 bases fit TRBD1. The CDR3 length is 14 residues. With V trimmed by 4 bases and J by 6 bases, 8 bases remained unmatched. Per the germline V gene, CDR1 is SGHNT and CDR2 is YYREEE (reference sequence). The CDR3 is CASSPGQTGDTQYF. CDR3 nucleotide sequence: TGTGCCAGCAGCCCGGGACAGACTGGGGATACGCAGTATTTT.

The V gene is TRBV2, the J gene TRBJ1-4, with D possibly matching TRBD1 (5 bases). The CDR3 is 14 amino acids. V dropped 1 base and J dropped 8 bases, with 11 bases sitting between them. CDR1 and CDR2 (germline): SNHLY, FYNNEI. Here the CDR3 DNA reads TGTGCCAGCAGTGAAGGCAGGGTAGTAGAAAAACTGTTTTTT. Amino acids: CASSEGRVVEKLFF.

This clone was recorded a few times. DNA for the CDR3: TGTGCCAGTAGTCAAGACAGGGGGCGCGGGCAGCCCCAGCATTTT. Protein: CASSQDRGRGQPQHF. The chain joins TRBV19 to TRBJ1-5, with TRBD1 matching 10 bases. Trimming at V came to 5 bases and at J to 7 bases, leaving 8 bases not matched to a gene. The CDR3 covers 15 residues. Germline CDR1 is LNHDA and CDR2 is SQIVND (reference sequence).

This sequence joins TRBV19 and TRBJ2-7; D perhaps matches TRBD1 (6 bases). Between the trimmed V and J ends, which lost 2 bases and 6 bases, there was a span of 14 bases. CDR1 is LNHDA, CDR2 SQIVND, per germline (reference sequence). The CDR3 covers 14 residues. The CDR3 nucleotides are TGTGCCAGTAGTATAACAGGGTCGAGTGTCGAGCAGTACTTC. Amino acid sequence: CASSITGSSVEQYF.

This clone showed up just once. This sequence joins TRBV5-1 and TRBJ1-6, with D possibly TRBD1 on 6 matching bases. The germline gives CDR1 SGHRS, CDR2 YFSETQ. The CDR3 loop spans 15 amino acids. The germline V and J ends were trimmed by 1 base and 7 bases, with 12 bases remaining between them. The CDR3 sequence is CASSLYRDKNSPLHF. In DNA, the CDR3 is TGCGCCAGCAGCTTGTACCGGGACAAGAATTCACCCCTCCACTTT. The full variable domain, completed using reference TRBV5-1 and TRBJ1-6, is KAGVTQTPRYLIKTRGQQVTLSCSPISGHRSVSWYQQTPGQGLQFLFEYFSETQRNKGNFPGRFSGRQFSNSRSEMNVSTLELGDSALYLCASSLYRDKNSPLHFGNGTRLTVT.

In this sample, this clone turned up once. This chain uses TRBV14 with TRBJ1-2; 10 bases map to TRBD1. The CDR3 is made up of 16 amino acids. Looked up from germline, CDR1 is SGHDN and CDR2 is FVKESK. J lost 7 bases, V lost 1 base, and 9 bases had no gene match. For the CDR3, the DNA is TGTGCCAGCAGCCAAGGCAAGGACAGGGGGAGATTTGGCTACACCTTC. Translating it yields CASSQGKDRGRFGYTF.

This clone was detected only once. The rearrangement links TRBV7-2 to TRBJ1-1, with no clear D. Germline CDR1 and CDR2: SGHTA and FQGNSA. V was pared by 5 bases and J by 0 bases, with 10 bases between. The CDR3 loop spans 14 amino acids. DNA for the CDR3: TGTGCCAGCAGCCCAGATCCAGTGAACACTGAAGCTTTCTTT. Its translation: CASSPDPVNTEAFF.

The J gene is TRBJ1-2, the V gene TRBV30; 9 positions match TRBD1. Per the germline V gene, CDR1 is GTSNPN and CDR2 is SVGIG (reference sequence). This CDR3 has 13 amino acids. J gave up 6 bases and V 3 bases, and 5 bases lay outside the gene matches. The CDR3 coding sequence is TGTGCCTGGAGCCCCGGACAGGGGAATGGCTACACCTTC. This encodes CAWSPGQGNGYTF.

In its sample, this clone was seen once. This chain connects TRBV7-8 to TRBJ2-7; 10 bases fit TRBD2. Unmatched junction bases numbered 10, after V lost 3 bases and J lost 5 bases. This CDR3 spans 16 amino acids. Looked up from germline, CDR1 is SGHVS and CDR2 is FQNEAQ. The CDR3 sequence is CASSFGRTSGNHEQYF. The CDR3 nucleotides read TGTGCCAGCAGCTTCGGTAGAACTAGCGGGAACCACGAGCAGTACTTC.

The chain uses TRBV7-9 and TRBJ1-2; 7 positions match TRBD1. CDR1 and CDR2 (germline): SEHNR, FQNEAQ (reference sequence). This CDR3 has 15 amino acids. Unmatched junction bases numbered 7, after V lost 1 base and J lost 5 bases. The DNA for the CDR3 is TGTGCCAGCAGCTTAGAGACAGGGTATGGGTATGGCTACACCTTC. Amino acids: CASSLETGYGYGYTF.

The J gene is TRBJ2-7, the V gene TRBV5-5; no firm D call. This CDR3 is 14 amino acids long. Trimming took off 0 bases at V and 3 bases at J, with 10 bases between the two ends. CDR1 SGHKS and CDR2 YYEKEE come from the germline V gene (reference sequence). DNA for the CDR3: TGTGCCAGCAGCTTGGCGGGTTACGGCTACGAGCAGTACTTC. Amino acid sequence: CASSLAGYGYEQYF.